Listed below are T cell receptor beta chains from one sample, sequenced in a study of T cell responses to AZD1222 COVID-19 vaccine. The repertoire was sequenced with immunoSEQ multiplex PCR; TCRdb's copy has only in-frame clones and lacks some. The sample consists of roughly 85,000 clones, 90% of them appearing once. The material was peripheral blood, obtained 28 days after the second AZD1222 dose. The receptors come from an adult who received the AZD1222 COVID-19 vaccine. The CDR3 runs from the conserved cysteine through the conserved F or W. A D gene is named only where the DNA matches it firmly. Clone size, where shown, is once, few, many, or a class for clones that have expanded.

DNA,CDR3,D,V,J,size
TGCAGCGTTGAGTTGGGGCCTAGAAACTATGGCTACACCTTC,CSVELGPRNYGYTF,.,TRBV29-1,TRBJ1-2,once
TGTGCCAGTAGTATAGCCCCAGATACCTCCTACGAGCAGTACTTC,CASSIAPDTSYEQYF,.,TRBV19,TRBJ2-7,.
TGTGCCAGCACCAGATGGCGGCAGGGGTGGTCTGAAGCTTTCTTT,CASTRWRQGWSEAFF,.,TRBV6-5,TRBJ1-1,.
TGTGCCAGCAGCGTAGGGAGAACCGGGGAGCTGTTTTTT,CASSVGRTGELFF,.,TRBV9,TRBJ2-2,.
TGTGCCAGCAGTCTAGATCAGCCCCAGCATTTT,CASSLDQPQHF,.,TRBV12-3/TRBV12-4,TRBJ1-5,.
TGCAGTGCTAGTAAAGCTAGGACAGGCGGAAACACCATATATTTT,CSASKARTGGNTIYF,TRBD1,TRBV20-1,TRBJ1-3,once
TGTGCCAGCAGTGAGCAGGGCCTCATGAACACTGAAGCTTTCTTT,CASSEQGLMNTEAFF,.,TRBV2,TRBJ1-1,.
TGTGCCAGCAGTTACGCTTACAGGGAGACCCAGTACTTC,CASSYAYRETQYF,.,TRBV6-5,TRBJ2-5,.
TGTGCCAGCAGCCCTCCTCAGATAGCTAACTATGGCTACACCTTC,CASSPPQIANYGYTF,.,TRBV3-1/TRBV3-2,TRBJ1-2,.
TGTGCCAGTAGAAGACAGGGGACTGAAGCTTTCTTT,CASRRQGTEAFF,TRBD1,TRBV19,TRBJ1-1,.
TGCGCCAGCAGCCAAAATAGGGGGTCCTACAATGAGCAGTTCTTC,CASSQNRGSYNEQFF,.,TRBV4-1,TRBJ2-1,.
TGTGCCAGCAGTCTCCGGGACAGGCGCACAGATACGCAGTATTTT,CASSLRDRRTDTQYF,TRBD1,TRBV6-5,TRBJ2-3,once
TGTGCCACCAGCAGGAACCCGGGAAGGAGTGAAGCTTTCTTT,CATSRNPGRSEAFF,.,TRBV15,TRBJ1-1,.
TGTGCCTGGAAAAGGGACAGCTACGAGCAGTACTTC,CAWKRDSYEQYF,TRBD1,TRBV30,TRBJ2-7,.
TGTGCCAGCAGTTCCACGGGCCAGGGCTATGGCTACACCTTC,CASSSTGQGYGYTF,.,TRBV28,TRBJ1-2,.
TGTGCCAGCAGTTTTCAAGACGACGGGCCCCAGCATTTT,CASSFQDDGPQHF,.,TRBV12-3/TRBV12-4,TRBJ1-5,.